The clone carrying this T cell receptor beta chain appeared many times. Its antigen is unidentified. The source material, RNA transcripts, was used to amplify TCR beta CDR3 regions. A first-round RT-PCR of the TCR CDR3 used the HTBI primer set. TCRdb redid the calling of the multiplex PCR reads with MiXCR, one entry per CDR3 protein. The sample has about half a million distinct CDR3 sequences, under 25% seen once. This sample is part of a study of T cells in Graves' hyperthyroidism and ophthalmopathy. Study-level findings and limits: Stable hyperthyroidism was separated from ophthalmopathy by a model based on 13 V-J features.

With 5 bases clipped from V and 4 bases from J, the junction kept 2 bases outside the gene matches. CDR1 is SGHVS, CDR2 FQNEAQ, per germline. CDR3 size: 13 residues. Ophthalmopathy cases met thresholds of Clinical Activity Score at least 3, NOSPECS grade at least 4 and duration under 3 months. Lactation, pregnancy, other autoimmune disease or uncontrolled infection excluded patients. The PBMCs studied were ones that came from 10 ml fresh peripheral blood. Input material: blood. The TCR comes from an older woman with Graves' ophthalmopathy. The chain couples TRBV7-8 to TRBJ1-1; 9 positions agree with TRBD1. For the CDR3, the DNA is TGTGCCAGCAGCCCGACAGGGGGCACTGAAGCTTTCTTT. Amino acids: CASSPTGGTEAFF.